This T cell receptor beta chain emerged from a study of shared clonotypes between healthy human individuals. Study-wide context: A couple of female and a few male donors aged 18 to 49 were enrolled. Whole-study findings and limits: Sampling covered blood only; tissue repertoires likely differ.

As for this clone: Its antigen is currently unknown.

From germline, CDR1 is MDHEN and CDR2 SYDVKM. The CDR3 is 15 amino acids. Trimming left V 3 bases short and J 2 bases short, with 11 bases between. Naivety among CD8 cells was defined by CD45RO negativity and positive CCR7 selection, thereby excluding terminally differentiated effector memory CD45RA+ cells. Researchers ran the assay at a deep level. It was across several immunoSEQ plates that each subset's genomic DNA was evenly split. Sequenced by immunoSEQ multiplex PCR; TCRdb stores in-frame clones only, minus some. The profile shows about 2.1 million clones, 93% of them singletons. This clonotype was obtained from a man between 18 and 29 years old in good health. Some clones in this sample may be carry-over from other donors' samples. The chain is built from TRBV28 and TRBJ2-1; the D gene is possibly TRBD1 (6 bases). Sequenced sample: naive CD8+ T cells from PBMCs. CDR3: CASSFQGSPYNEQFF. The CDR3 bases are TGTGCCAGCAGTTTCCAGGGGTCGCCCTACAATGAGCAGTTCTTC.